This TCR beta chain was documented in a study of Tregs in tolerant kidney transplant recipients. The overall study: Recipients received nonmyeloablative bone marrow transplants from related graft donors, with transient mixed chimerism.

Profiled with immunoSEQ multiplex PCR; TCRdb holds only in-frame clones, not every one. Of around 15,000 clones detected, about 53% appear once; the ten largest clones hold 2.5% to 4%. Concerning this clone itself: Its antigen is currently unknown.

Germline CDR1 reads LNHNV; CDR2 reads YYDKDF (reference sequence). CDR3 length: 14 residues. FACS sorting followed an approximately six-day coculture of CFSE-labeled recipient PBMCs with irradiated graft donor PBMCs. Study outcomes and limitations: The most relevant donor-specific Treg TCRbeta repertoire apparently came from expansion with activated donor B cells. Biological reproducibility was not directly addressed, but technical replication error appeared minimal. For some patients, primers changed over time, blocking nucleotide-level comparison.

This specimen consisted of CD4+ T cells from blood cultured with allogeneic cells, obtained before the transplant. V usage is TRBV15 and J usage is TRBJ2-5; tentative D call: TRBD1 (6 bases). The J call may be in error: the DNA end matches TRBJ2-7 better. The source of this sequence is a human patient who received a combined kidney and bone marrow transplant. The CDR3 loop reads CATSRDRQAYEQYF. In DNA form, the CDR3 reads TGTGCCACCAGCAGAGACAGACAGGCTTACGAGCAGTACTTC.